This T cell receptor (beta chain) was identified in a study of blood T cell repertoires in COVID-19 (dated by TCRdb to 2019 to 2021). Turning to the overall study: Collaborator samples came from the United States, Italy and Spain and covered acute and convalescent phases of COVID-19. The repertoires were made available in a free public database intended to serve as a resource for research on the immune response to SARS-CoV-2. The prospective study material was composed of cDNA or gDNA derived from T cells, B-cell-depleted T cells, or PBMCs. HLA class I and class II types, where available, came from metadata supplied by the sample provider rather than from assay-based typing. Samples were obtained from the ongoing ImmuneRACE study (first 160 participants) and from about 1,300 subjects provided by 6 global collaborators. A de-identified subject ID, COVID-19 status, age in years and sex were almost always included in the sample metadata. Subjects who had been exposed to COVID-19, were actively infected with it, or had recovered from it provided the deeply sampled blood TCRbeta repertoires that made up the dataset.

The immunoSEQ Assay, a bias-controlled multiplex PCR, was used to amplify TCRbeta CDR3 regions from genomic DNA. As for the original processing: The number of nucleated cells in each sample was estimated by amplification of reference gene primers within the assay. To quantify the absolute abundance of each unique TCRbeta CDR3 rearrangement, sequence reads were collapsed and filtered. For each sample, productive Simpson clonality was calculated by taking the square root of Simpson's diversity index across productive rearrangements. TCRdb holds this immuneACCESS table with in-frame rearrangements only. Some clones are missing; in checked studies, unresolved V genes explain under half, and the rest has no known cause. That table furnishes V, J and clone size, whereas the DNA furnished D and trimming. For this sample there are 150,000 to 200,000 clones; 65% to 90% appear just once. Of the sample, less than 2% is held by the ten largest clones.

Beyond this particular receptor, the publication reports: How much clinical and demographic metadata was included differed by source and by participant, and the metadata was provided uncurated.

A note on this clone: The clone's antigen remains unknown. Base qualities are not recorded, but no much larger clone differs from it by a single base.

The CDR3 starts with the cysteine, ends with the phenylalanine, and has 15 residues. Here the CDR3 DNA is all that survives: 45 bases in frame from base 1. The germline V gene encodes CDR1 MNHEY and CDR2 SMNVEV (reference sequence). The germline V and J ends show losses of 5 bases and 3 bases respectively, and no gene match explains 7 bases of the junction. Whole blood was collected in K2EDTA tubes by collaborating institutions according to the institutions' own protocols. For TCRbeta analysis, collaborators shipped samples in one of three forms: frozen whole blood, isolated PBMCs, or DNA extracted from either of those sample types.

The chain is assembled from TRBV27 and TRBJ2-1; TRBD2 aligns with 7 central bases. Sequenced: peripheral blood. This TCR was sampled from a human donor in a cohort sampled during active COVID-19. The CDR3 loop reads CASSERGPVYNEQFF. The nucleotide sequence is given as TGTGCCAGCAGTGAGCGGGGCCCCGTCTACAATGAGCAGTTCTTC.